This T cell receptor (beta chain) was documented in a study of shared clonotypes between healthy human individuals. V trimming: 3 bases; J trimming: 5 bases; junction bases outside the gene matches: 5. CDR1 and CDR2 (germline): LNHDA, SQIVND (reference sequence). The CDR3 runs 15 residues. The sample holds many counts of this clone. Sequencing was performed with immunoSEQ multiplex PCR; in TCRdb, only in-frame clones are kept and a portion is missing. The sample shows more than 450,000 clones, about four fifths of them seen only once. The source of this sequence is a woman between 40 and 55 years old in good health. Some clones in this sample may be carry-over from other donors' samples. The chain joins TRBV19 to TRBJ2-1, with TRBD1 identical over 9 bases. The sequenced sample consisted of PBMCs. The CDR3 DNA reads as TGTGCCAGTAGTATGACAGGGGGTAGCAACAATGAGCAGTTCTTC. Its protein product is CASSMTGGSNNEQFF.